Below are 30 T cell receptor beta chains sequenced from a single sample in a study of T cell responses to AZD1222 COVID-19 vaccine. Sequencing was performed with immunoSEQ multiplex PCR; in TCRdb, only in-frame clones are kept and a portion is missing. The table includes 150,000 to 200,000 clones, about 91% detected once. The sample here was peripheral blood, taken 28 days after the second AZD1222 dose. These receptors were obtained from an adult who received the AZD1222 COVID-19 vaccine.

This chain uses TRBV4-1 with TRBJ2-7, with TRBD1 matching 8 bases. The CDR3 runs to 16 residues. With 0 bases clipped from V and 4 bases from J, the junction kept 8 bases outside the gene matches. Germline V gene data show CDR1 as MGHRA and CDR2 as YSYEKL. In DNA form, the CDR3 reads TGCGCCAGCAGCCAAGAAGGGGGGACAGGCCGATACGAGCAGTACTTC. Translated: CASSQEGGTGRYEQYF.

The chain recombines TRBV6-2 or TRBV6-3 with TRBJ1-5; perhaps TRBD1 as D (5 bases). Trimming removed 6 bases at V and 4 bases at J, with 10 bases between. Per the germline V gene, CDR1 is MNHEY and CDR2 is SVGEGT. The CDR3 runs 13 residues. The CDR3 region is CASSLTGNQPQHF. The CDR3 DNA reads TGTGCCAGCAGCCTTACAGGAAATCAGCCCCAGCATTTT.

The chain joins TRBV25-1 to TRBJ1-1; 8 nucleotides agree with TRBD1. With V trimmed by 8 bases and J by 5 bases, 10 bases remained unmatched. Germline V CDR1 and CDR2: MGHDK, SYGVNS. This CDR3 is built from 14 residues. In DNA form, the CDR3 reads TGTGCCAGCCCCGAAGCAGGGGGCAGGACTGAAGCTTTCTTT. This translates into CASPEAGGRTEAFF.

This clone was detected once. The chain is built from TRBV18 and TRBJ2-5, with D uncertain. This CDR3 region has 13 residues. The germline CDR1 and CDR2 sequences are KGHSH and LQKENI. The V end was cut by 0 bases, the J end by 5 bases, with 7 bases between. The CDR3 sequence: CASSPPVRETQYF. CDR3 coding DNA: TGTGCCAGCTCACCACCGGTCCGGGAGACCCAGTACTTC.

The chain is built from TRBV18 and TRBJ1-2, with D possibly TRBD1 on 6 matching bases. The CDR3 has 16 amino acids. The V and J ends lost 2 bases and 2 bases respectively, with 15 bases between them. CDR1 is KGHSH, CDR2 LQKENI, per germline. DNA for the CDR3: TGTGCCAGCTCACCAAATCAGGGGCTGACCAACTATGGCTACACCTTC. Amino acids: CASSPNQGLTNYGYTF.

This chain uses TRBV2 with TRBJ1-1, with no clear D. Germline CDR1 and CDR2: SNHLY and FYNNEI. The CDR3 contains 14 residues. With 2 bases removed from V and 4 bases from J, the gap between germline ends came to 11 bases. The CDR3 coding sequence is TGTGCCAGCAGTGAATTCGGGGATAGCACTGAAGCTTTCTTT. Its translation is CASSEFGDSTEAFF.

This rearrangement joins TRBV3-1 (or the pseudogene TRBV3-2) to TRBJ1-5, with no clear D. From germline, CDR1 is LGHDT and CDR2 YNNKEL (reference sequence). V was shortened by 1 base and J by 4 bases, with 2 bases between the two germline ends. CDR3 length equals 12 residues. The CDR3 bases are TGTGCCAGCAGCCAAGGGAATCAGCCCCAGCATTTT. This translates into CASSQGNQPQHF.

V and J are TRBV5-1 and TRBJ2-1; no definite D call. V gave up 4 bases and J gave up 0 bases, with 17 bases separating them. The CDR3 loop spans 17 amino acids. Germline CDR1 SGHRS, CDR2 YFSETQ. The DNA for the CDR3 is TGCGCCAGCAGCGGTGGCGTCACCGATAGCTCCTACAATGAGCAGTTCTTC. Amino acid sequence: CASSGGVTDSSYNEQFF.

Only one count was recorded for this clone. The genes are TRBV30 and TRBJ2-3; 12 bases fit TRBD2. Per the germline V gene, CDR1 is GTSNPN and CDR2 is SVGIG (reference sequence). The CDR3 totals 13 residues. Trimming removed 4 bases from V and 4 bases from J; junction bases left unmatched: 0. This CDR3 reads CAWTSGGADTQYF. CDR3 sequence (DNA): TGTGCCTGGACTAGCGGGGGGGCAGATACGCAGTATTTT.

This clone was picked up one time. The chain combines TRBV5-1 with TRBJ1-1; D possibly corresponds to TRBD1 (6 bases). Germline lookup yields CDR1 SGHRS and CDR2 YFSETQ. The V and J ends lost 0 bases and 1 base respectively, with 7 bases between them. The CDR3 contains 14 residues. The CDR3 loop reads CASSLGQANTEAFF. The CDR3 bases are TGCGCCAGCAGCTTGGGACAGGCGAACACTGAAGCTTTCTTT.

CDR3 nucleotide sequence: TGCGCCAGCAGCTTGAACCAGGGAGACCAGCCCCAGCATTTT. Encoded protein: CASSLNQGDQPQHF. The genes are TRBV5-1 and TRBJ1-5, with D tentatively TRBD1 (5 bases). V lost 1 base to trimming and J lost 7 bases, with 12 bases between them. CDR1 SGHRS and CDR2 YFSETQ come from the germline V gene. The CDR3 has 14 amino acids.

V and J are TRBV5-1 and TRBJ1-1; D uncertain. This CDR3 comprises 14 residues. Trimming stripped 4 bases from V and 2 bases from J, with 12 bases between. Germline V gene data show CDR1 as SGHRS and CDR2 as YFSETQ. CDR3 in amino acids: CASSRSRTNTEAFF. DNA for the CDR3: TGCGCCAGCAGCCGGTCCCGGACCAACACTGAAGCTTTCTTT. Using reference TRBV5-1 and TRBJ1-1 for the parts outside the CDR3, the full variable domain is KAGVTQTPRYLIKTRGQQVTLSCSPISGHRSVSWYQQTPGQGLQFLFEYFSETQRNKGNFPGRFSGRQFSNSRSEMNVSTLELGDSALYLCASSRSRTNTEAFFGQGTRLTVV.

This clone was recorded once. The chain is built from TRBV5-1 and TRBJ1-2; 12 bases fit TRBD1. The CDR3 extends over 16 amino acids. The V and J ends lost 3 bases and 6 bases, in that order; junction bases with no gene match: 9. Germline loops: CDR1 SGHRS, CDR2 YFSETQ. The CDR3 sequence: CASSSGTGGFKDGYTF. DNA for the CDR3: TGCGCCAGCAGCTCCGGGACAGGGGGCTTTAAGGATGGCTACACCTTC.

The V gene is TRBV2, the J gene TRBJ1-5; D is undetermined. The V gene's germline CDR1 is SNHLY and CDR2 FYNNEI. The CDR3 is made up of 20 amino acids. The V end lost 0 bases, the J end lost 2 bases, and 23 bases lay between the germline ends. The CDR3, as DNA: TGTGCCAGCAGTGAAGCCCGATCGGCAGTTATAGCCTGGGGCAATCAGCCCCAGCATTTT. This encodes CASSEARSAVIAWGNQPQHF.

The chain links TRBV27 to TRBJ1-2; TRBD1 matches 8 bases. In germline, CDR1 is MNHEY, CDR2 SMNVEV (reference sequence). There are 17 residues in the CDR3. V lost 5 bases, J lost 3 bases, and 14 bases stayed unmatched. CDR3: CASSPREPRGLDYGYTF. Here the CDR3 DNA reads TGTGCCAGCAGTCCGCGGGAGCCCAGGGGGCTGGACTATGGCTACACCTTC.

J is TRBJ1-1 and V is TRBV7-9, with 8 bases fitting TRBD1. Losses at the gene ends were 4 bases for V and 0 bases for J; bases not matched to a gene: 4. Germline values: CDR1 SEHNR, CDR2 FQNEAQ (reference sequence). The length of the CDR3 is 15 residues. This CDR3 is CASSWAGGMNTEAFF. The CDR3 coding sequence is TGTGCCAGCAGCTGGGCAGGGGGCATGAACACTGAAGCTTTCTTT.

V gene TRBV5-5 combines with J gene TRBJ2-7; D ambiguous. The V gene lost 2 bases and the J gene lost 6 bases, with 15 bases spanning the gap. Germline CDR1 reads SGHKS; CDR2 reads YYEKEE (reference sequence). The CDR3 runs 14 residues. As DNA, the CDR3 is TGTGCCAGCAGCTTAATCACTACCGGCGCCGAGCAGTACTTC. It codes for CASSLITTGAEQYF.

This chain connects TRBV5-1 to TRBJ2-1; 9 nucleotides line up with TRBD1. CDR1 and CDR2 (germline): SGHRS, YFSETQ. The CDR3 contains 14 residues. V dropped 4 bases and J dropped 8; count of bases not matched to a gene: 7. The DNA for the CDR3 is TGCGCCAGCAGCCCCGGGACAGGGTCGGATGAGCAGTTCTTC. Translation: CASSPGTGSDEQFF. Variable domain in full (rest from reference TRBV5-1 and TRBJ2-1): KAGVTQTPRYLIKTRGQQVTLSCSPISGHRSVSWYQQTPGQGLQFLFEYFSETQRNKGNFPGRFSGRQFSNSRSEMNVSTLELGDSALYLCASSPGTGSDEQFFGPGTRLTVL.

The chain has TRBV7-6 and TRBJ2-5; a weak D match, TRBD1 (7 bases). The CDR3 is 15 amino acids. V lost 5 bases to trimming and J lost 5 bases, with 18 bases between them. Germline lookup yields CDR1 SGHVS and CDR2 FNYEAQ. The CDR3 DNA reads TGTGCCAGCAGCCTGACAGGGAAAGGGGGGGAGACCCAGTACTTC. Translated: CASSLTGKGGETQYF.

The chain carries TRBV19 and TRBJ2-2, with 8 bases matching TRBD2. This CDR3 is built from 16 residues. The V segment lost 1 base and the J segment 5 bases; nucleotides outside the gene matches: 6. Germline V lookup: CDR1 LNHDA, CDR2 SQIVND (reference sequence). The CDR3 DNA is TGTGCCAGTAGTATAGGAGCGGGAGCCTTAACCGGGGAGCTGTTTTTT. It specifies CASSIGAGALTGELFF.

The V and J genes are TRBV19 and TRBJ1-1; 7 bases are a match to TRBD1. This CDR3 has 13 residues. Germline V gives CDR1 LNHDA, CDR2 SQIVND (reference sequence). V shed 6 bases and J 5 bases; nucleotides not matched to a gene: 6. The CDR3 sequence is CASSQGGITEAFF. The CDR3 DNA reads as TGTGCCAGTAGCCAGGGGGGTATTACTGAAGCTTTCTTT.

The V call is TRBV18, the J call TRBJ2-5; D not certain. The CDR3 contains 13 residues. Germline assignment: CDR1 KGHSH and CDR2 LQKENI. Trimming left V 0 bases short and J 7 bases short, with 9 bases between. The CDR3 loop reads CASSPPIQRTQYF. The DNA of the CDR3 is TGTGCCAGCTCACCACCAATCCAGCGGACCCAGTACTTC.

The count of this clone is one. The V gene is TRBV11-2, the J gene TRBJ1-2; 8 bases agree with TRBD1. CDR1 and CDR2 from the germline V gene are SGHAT and FQNNGV. The CDR3 is 14 residues long. Trimming removed 3 bases from V and 2 bases from J; junction bases left unmatched: 2. The CDR3 spells CASSLGDRNYGYTF. In DNA, the CDR3 is TGTGCCAGCAGCTTGGGGGACAGGAACTATGGCTACACCTTC.

The rearrangement links TRBV5-1 to TRBJ1-1, with D maybe TRBD1 (6 bases). In germline, CDR1 is SGHRS, CDR2 YFSETQ. CDR3 length equals 15 residues. Trimming left V 4 bases short and J 1 base short, with 14 bases between. The CDR3 reads CASSQQGWENTEAFF. The CDR3 region has the DNA TGCGCCAGCAGCCAACAGGGTTGGGAGAACACTGAAGCTTTCTTT.

The rearrangement uses TRBV18 and TRBJ1-3; D gene ambiguous. Germline lookup yields CDR1 KGHSH and CDR2 LQKENI. Deletions cut 1 base from V and 4 bases from J, with 17 bases between. This CDR3 is 17 amino acids long. In DNA, the CDR3 is TGTGCCAGCTCACCACGCGTCTTAGCCTCCAGGGGAAACACCATATATTTT. Amino acid sequence: CASSPRVLASRGNTIYF. Using reference TRBV18 and TRBJ1-3 for the parts outside the CDR3, the full variable domain is NAGVMQNPRHLVRRRGQEARLRCSPMKGHSHVYWYRQLPEEGLKFMVYLQKENIIDESGMPKERFSAEFPKEGPSILRIQQVVRGDSAAYFCASSPRVLASRGNTIYFGEGSWLTVV.

The chain uses TRBV6-6 and TRBJ2-5; the D gene is possibly TRBD2 (7 bases). The CDR3 runs 14 residues. Germline values: CDR1 MNHNY, CDR2 SVGAGI (reference sequence). Trimming took 2 bases from V and 3 from J, leaving 10 bases between them. CDR3 sequence (DNA): TGTGCCAGCAGTTACCCGGGGGGCAAAGAGACCCAGTACTTC. Encoded protein: CASSYPGGKETQYF.

For the CDR3, the DNA is TGTGCCAGCAGTTACTCGAGCTGGGTTGGGAACACTGAAGCTTTCTTT. The encoded protein is CASSYSSWVGNTEAFF. The chain links TRBV6-5 to TRBJ1-1, with D uncertain. The CDR3 totals 16 residues. Germline CDR1 reads MNHEY; CDR2 reads SVGAGI. V lost 0 bases, J lost 1 base, and 12 bases lay in between.

The V and J genes are TRBV10-3 and TRBJ2-7; no definite D call. The ends were cut back, 0 bases at V and 7 bases at J, with 16 bases in the middle. The germline V gene has CDR1 ENHRY and CDR2 SYGVKD. This CDR3 is 15 amino acids long. The CDR3 sequence: CAISESNPRLGEQYF. CDR3 nucleotide sequence: TGTGCCATCAGTGAGTCAAACCCACGGCTAGGGGAGCAGTACTTC.

This clone was seen a single time. The chain couples TRBV6-5 to TRBJ1-1; no clear D. This CDR3 has 15 residues. Germline values: CDR1 MNHEY, CDR2 SVGAGI. Trimming took off 7 bases at V and 2 bases at J, with 17 bases between the two ends. CDR3 nucleotide sequence: TGTGCCAGCAAACCCCGATTGGCGGGTAACACTGAAGCTTTCTTT. It encodes CASKPRLAGNTEAFF.

This chain joins TRBV7-8 and TRBJ1-5; D ambiguous. The germline V gene encodes CDR1 SGHVS and CDR2 FQNEAQ. The V gene lost 6 bases and the J gene lost 6 bases, with 15 bases spanning the gap. The CDR3 is made up of 14 amino acids. The CDR3 loop is CASSSHRVVQPQHF. CDR3 sequence (DNA): TGTGCCAGCAGTTCCCATAGAGTGGTTCAGCCCCAGCATTTT.